These 28 T cell receptor beta chains were sequenced from one sample in a study of low-dose radiotherapy and immunotherapy resistance in tumors. Priming of first-strand cDNA relied on TRAV- and TRBV-specific primers (covering alpha and beta chains). Both a constant-region primer and a V-primer adapter served to amplify TCRs across around 20 PCR cycles. TCRdb ran MiXCR on the reads and lists one entry per CDR3 protein. The table records about 60,000 distinct CDR3 sequences, about 25% of them present only once. Specified time point: before trial treatment. The specimen was PBMCs, collected before treatment. Receptors were obtained from a male donor with prostate cancer.

This clonotype was counted between two and nine times. The chain carries TRBV28 and TRBJ2-1; 7 bases fit TRBD2. Germline loops: CDR1 MDHEN, CDR2 SYDVKM. Trimming took 3 bases from V and 4 from J; bases not matched to a gene: 6. This CDR3 has 15 residues. CDR3 sequence (DNA): TGTGCCAGCAGTTTGAGCGGGATGGGTTACAATGAGCAGTTCTTC. This gives the protein CASSLSGMGYNEQFF.

Worth noting for this clonotype: One junction end does not reproduce the germline sequence, and a read error may be involved. J is TRBJ2-2 and V is TRBV19, with TRBD2 as a possible D gene (7 bases). Germline V gene data show CDR1 as LNHDA and CDR2 as SQIVND (reference sequence). The CDR3 extends over 16 amino acids. CDR3 sequence reads: CVSTLGGQFGSGELFF. DNA for the CDR3: TGTGTCAGTACCCTGGGGGGGCAGTTCGGGTCCGGGGAGCTGTTTTTT.

The chain uses TRBV12-3 or TRBV12-4 and TRBJ2-5; TRBD1 matches 7 bases. This CDR3 is built from 15 residues. Trimming took 6 bases from V and 2 from J; bases not matched to a gene: 9. DNA for the CDR3: TGTGCCAGCAGCCTAGCCGGGACAGCACAAGAGACCCAGTACTTC. It encodes CASSLAGTAQETQYF.

This clonotype showed up many times. This CDR3 is CASQDRSTDTQYF. CDR3 nucleotides: TGTGCCAGCCAAGACAGAAGCACAGATACGCAGTATTTT. The V and J genes are TRBV3-1 and TRBJ2-3; maybe TRBD1 (5 bases). The V and J ends lost 8 bases and 0 bases respectively, with 9 bases between them. Per germline, CDR1 LGHDT and CDR2 YNNKEL (reference sequence). The CDR3 consists of 13 residues.

This clonotype was picked up many times. This chain connects TRBV5-1 to TRBJ1-1; D unresolved. Germline V lookup: CDR1 SGHRS, CDR2 YFSETQ. The CDR3 is 15 residues long. Trimming pared 0 bases from V and 2 bases from J, leaving 11 bases between. CDR3 sequence (DNA): TGCGCCAGCAGCTTGGTTAGGAATTCAAACACTGAAGCTTTCTTT. This sequence encodes CASSLVRNSNTEAFF. Looking up the rest from reference TRBV5-1 and TRBJ1-1 gives the full variable domain: KAGVTQTPRYLIKTRGQQVTLSCSPISGHRSVSWYQQTPGQGLQFLFEYFSETQRNKGNFPGRFSGRQFSNSRSEMNVSTLELGDSALYLCASSLVRNSNTEAFFGQGTRLTVV.

This chain connects TRBV14 to TRBJ1-2; unclear D gene. CDR3 size: 15 residues. CDR1 is SGHDN, CDR2 FVKESK, per germline. V was clipped by 0 bases and J by 4 bases, with 12 bases between them. DNA for the CDR3: TGTGCCAGCAGCCAAGATACGGGCAGTGCCTATGGCTACACCTTC. Translated, it gives CASSQDTGSAYGYTF.

This clonotype has only one observation. The rearrangement uses TRBV3-1 and TRBJ2-1; D remains ambiguous. The germline CDR1 and CDR2 sequences are LGHDT and YNNKEL (reference sequence). The V and J ends lost 4 bases and 3 bases respectively, with 7 bases between them. The CDR3 runs 13 residues. DNA of the CDR3: TGTGCCAGCAGCCCCTACGACTACAATGAGCAGTTCTTC. This sequence encodes CASSPYDYNEQFF.

This clonotype was seen ten or more times. The rearrangement joins TRBV7-9 to TRBJ2-4; D is perhaps TRBD1 or TRBD2 (5 bases each). The CDR3 length is 15 residues. V lost 1 base and J 7 bases, leaving 14 bases between the germline ends. The V gene's germline CDR1 is SEHNR and CDR2 FQNEAQ (reference sequence). The CDR3 coding sequence is TGTGCCAGCAGCTTAGTCCTAGGGGACGGGAACATTCAGTACTTC. This codes for CASSLVLGDGNIQYF.

This clonotype was seen repeatedly, ten times or more. V gene TRBV27 combines with J gene TRBJ2-7; 10 nucleotides match TRBD1. Germline values: CDR1 MNHEY, CDR2 SMNVEV (reference sequence). The V segment lost 2 bases and the J segment 0 bases; nucleotides outside the gene matches: 10. The CDR3 totals 18 residues. This chain's CDR3 is CASSLGTGVASSSYEQYF. The DNA for the CDR3 is TGTGCCAGCAGTTTAGGGACAGGGGTCGCGAGTAGCTCCTACGAGCAGTACTTC.

This clonotype was recorded a few times. Possible read error: a much larger clone is one base away. The V gene is TRBV5-6, the J gene TRBJ2-3; 14 positions match TRBD2. Unmatched junction bases numbered 3, after V lost 4 bases and J lost 2 bases. The CDR3 spans 16 residues. Germline assignment: CDR1 SGHDT and CDR2 YYEEEE. This CDR3 is CASSVTSGGATDTQYF. In DNA form, the CDR3 reads TGTGCCAGCAGCGTGACTAGCGGGGGGGCCACAGATACGCAGTATTTT.

This clonotype has at least ten counts. V gene TRBV12-3 or TRBV12-4 combines with J gene TRBJ1-2; D may be TRBD1 (5 bases). The CDR3 sequence is 13 residues long. Trimming shortened V by 6 bases and J by 4 bases, and 12 bases separated the two germline ends. CDR3 nucleotides: TGTGCCAGCAGCCTTTCTGGGGGCTATGGCTACACCTTC. It translates to CASSLSGGYGYTF.

This clonotype was seen ten or more times. The V gene is TRBV7-2, the J gene TRBJ2-3; TRBD2 agrees at 7 bases. The CDR3 contains 14 residues. J lost 6 bases, V lost 1 base, and 4 bases had no gene match. The germline CDR1 and CDR2 sequences are SGHTA and FQGNSA. CDR3 sequence: CASSLGGSVDTQYF. Here the CDR3 DNA reads TGTGCCAGCAGCTTAGGCGGGAGCGTGGATACGCAGTATTTT.

This clonotype was detected only a few times. The rearrangement links TRBV12-3 or TRBV12-4 to TRBJ1-2; D remains ambiguous. With 3 bases removed from V and 3 bases from J, the gap between germline ends came to 8 bases. This CDR3 comprises 13 residues. CDR3 nucleotide sequence: TGTGCCAGCAGTTTTGGCAACCACTATGGCTACACCTTC. Translating gives CASSFGNHYGYTF.

The chain has TRBV13 and TRBJ1-6; no definite D call. The CDR3 has 10 residues. Between the trimmed V and J ends, which lost 7 bases and 10 bases, there was a span of 5 bases. Germline assignment: CDR1 PRHDT and CDR2 FYEKMQ (reference sequence). In nucleotides, the CDR3 is TGTGCCAGCAAGGGCTCACCCCTCCACTTT. Amino acids: CASKGSPLHF. Using reference TRBV13 and TRBJ1-6 for the parts outside the CDR3, the full variable domain is AAGVIQSPRHLIKEKRETATLKCYPIPRHDTVYWYQQGPGQDPQFLISFYEKMQSDKGSIPDRFSAQQFSDYHSELNMSSLELGDSALYFCASKGSPLHFGNGTRLTVT.

This clonotype was observed at least ten times. DNA for the CDR3: TGTGCCAGCACCCTCGGGGGGCCGAGCACAGATACGCAGTATTTT. Residues: CASTLGGPSTDTQYF. The rearrangement links TRBV7-8 to TRBJ2-3; D may be TRBD2 (7 bases). The CDR3 has 15 residues. The germline V and J ends were trimmed by 7 bases and 0 bases, with 14 bases remaining between them. Germline CDR1 and CDR2: SGHVS and FQNEAQ. The full variable domain, completed using reference TRBV7-8 and TRBJ2-3, is GAGVSQSPRYKVAKRGQDVALRCDPISGHVSLFWYQQALGQGPEFLTYFQNEAQLDKSGLPSDRFFAERPEGSVSTLKIQRTQQEDSAVYLCASTLGGPSTDTQYFGPGTRLTVL.

This clonotype was detected many times. The chain carries TRBV28 and TRBJ2-3; D is perhaps TRBD2 (5 bases). Per the germline V gene, CDR1 is MDHEN and CDR2 is SYDVKM. Trimming cost V 6 bases and J 0 bases, with 13 bases left between them. The CDR3 has 15 residues. The CDR3 nucleotides read TGTGCCAGCAGATCCCGTGGCGGGAGCACAGATACGCAGTATTTT. Its protein product is CASRSRGGSTDTQYF. The full variable domain, its missing parts supplied by reference TRBV28 and TRBJ2-3, is DVKVTQSSRYLVKRTGEKVFLECVQDMDHENMFWYRQDPGLGLRLIYFSYDVKMKEKGDIPEGYSVSREKKERFSLILESASTNQTSMYLCASRSRGGSTDTQYFGPGTRLTVL.

A few counts support this clonotype. The chain links TRBV4-2 to TRBJ2-7, with 7 bases matching TRBD2. V dropped 6 bases and J dropped 7; count of bases not matched to a gene: 3. The CDR3 has 11 residues. The V gene's germline CDR1 is LGHNA and CDR2 YNFKEQ. CDR3 protein: CASSIGREQYF. The CDR3 nucleotides are TGTGCCAGCAGTATCGGGAGGGAGCAGTACTTC.

Only a few counts were recorded for this clonotype. J is TRBJ1-1 and V is TRBV2; TRBD1 matches at 9 bases. J gave up 4 bases and V 8 bases, and 8 bases lay outside the gene matches. Germline CDR1 SNHLY, CDR2 FYNNEI. The CDR3 length is 14 residues. The CDR3 DNA reads TGTGCCAGCCGGGACAGGGCTTTGTTCACTGAAGCTTTCTTT. Encoded protein: CASRDRALFTEAFF.

This clonotype has at least ten counts. V usage is TRBV29-1 and J usage is TRBJ2-1; D is perhaps TRBD1 (6 bases). CDR3 length: 13 amino acids. V dropped 3 bases and J dropped 4 bases, with 10 bases sitting between them. CDR1 and CDR2 from the germline V gene are SQVTM and ANQGSEA. The CDR3 is CSVDQGTYNEQFF. The CDR3 DNA sequence: TGCAGCGTTGATCAGGGGACGTACAATGAGCAGTTCTTC.

V is TRBV6-1 and J is TRBJ2-7; tentatively, D is TRBD1 (6 bases). Germline loops: CDR1 MNHNS, CDR2 SASEGT. This CDR3 has 14 amino acids. Trimming left V 5 bases short and J 2 bases short, with 13 bases between. CDR3 in DNA: TGTGCCAGCAGTAGGACACAGGGAACCTACGAGCAGTACTTC. Amino acid sequence: CASSRTQGTYEQYF.

The chain links TRBV18 to TRBJ1-2; 8 bases line up with TRBD1. Unmatched junction bases numbered 7, after V lost 3 bases and J lost 4 bases. The germline V gene encodes CDR1 KGHSH and CDR2 LQKENI. The CDR3 is made up of 15 amino acids. CDR3 sequence (DNA): TGTGCCAGCTCACCGTCAGGGGGCGAAGGCTATGGCTACACCTTC. Its translation is CASSPSGGEGYGYTF.

Remarks on this clonotype: A much larger clone differs from this one at a single base, so this may be a read error. CDR3 residues: CSAREGTGSTIYF. Here the CDR3 DNA reads TGCAGTGCTAGAGAGGGAACTGGAAGCACCATATATTTT. The rearrangement uses TRBV20-1 and TRBJ1-3; unclear D gene. This CDR3 is built from 13 residues. The germline V gene has CDR1 DFQATT and CDR2 SNEGSKA (reference sequence).

In this sample, this clonotype turned up many times. The chain uses TRBV5-1 and TRBJ1-1; 7 bases are shared with TRBD1. The CDR3 runs 14 residues. In germline, CDR1 is SGHRS, CDR2 YFSETQ. V shed 4 bases and J 0 bases; nucleotides not matched to a gene: 3. CDR3 bases: TGCGCCAGCAGCACAGGGGTTATGAACACTGAAGCTTTCTTT. Its protein is CASSTGVMNTEAFF.

V is TRBV12-3 or TRBV12-4 and J is TRBJ1-1, with TRBD1 identical over 9 bases. This CDR3 has 18 residues. The trim removed 1 base at V and 3 bases at J, leaving 12 bases unmatched. CDR3 coding DNA: TGTGCCAGCAGTTTAGGAATGCGCACAGGGGGCATGGACACTGAAGCTTTCTTT. Its protein product is CASSLGMRTGGMDTEAFF.

This clonotype was recorded many times. The CDR3 nucleotides read TGTGCCAGTAGTAATACTTTAAATGAGCAGTTCTTC. Its translation is CASSNTLNEQFF. The V call is TRBV19, the J call TRBJ2-1, with D unclear. This CDR3 region has 12 residues. V was clipped by 4 bases and J by 7 bases, with 8 bases between them. Looked up from germline, CDR1 is LNHDA and CDR2 is SQIVND (reference sequence).

With respect to this clonotype: This could be a read error, since a much larger clone is one nucleotide away. V gene TRBV6-1 combines with J gene TRBJ2-7; 8 positions agree with TRBD1. In germline, CDR1 is MNHNS, CDR2 SASEGT. The CDR3 has 15 residues. The V and J ends lost 5 bases and 3 bases, in that order; junction bases with no gene match: 9. The CDR3 DNA sequence: TGTGCCAGCAGTTGCGGACAGGGTATCAGCTACGAGCAGTACTTC. Its translation is CASSCGQGISYEQYF.

The J gene is TRBJ1-5, the V gene TRBV28, with D possibly TRBD1 on 6 matching bases. This CDR3 spans 17 amino acids. Trimming removed 5 bases from V and 0 bases from J, with 17 bases in between. Germline V gene sequence: CDR1 MDHEN, CDR2 SYDVKM. CDR3 sequence reads: CASSGGPGQTSNQPQHF. The CDR3 nucleotides read TGTGCCAGCAGTGGGGGCCCGGGACAAACTAGCAATCAGCCCCAGCATTTT.

This clonotype was counted many times. The V and J genes are TRBV4-1 and TRBJ1-3; D call uncertain. CDR3 length: 15 amino acids. Germline V gene sequence: CDR1 MGHRA, CDR2 YSYEKL. Between the trimmed V and J ends, which lost 0 bases and 4 bases, there was a span of 10 bases. The CDR3 DNA reads TGCGCCAGCAGCCAAGAATCTGGGAACGGAAACACCATATATTTT. Translated: CASSQESGNGNTIYF.